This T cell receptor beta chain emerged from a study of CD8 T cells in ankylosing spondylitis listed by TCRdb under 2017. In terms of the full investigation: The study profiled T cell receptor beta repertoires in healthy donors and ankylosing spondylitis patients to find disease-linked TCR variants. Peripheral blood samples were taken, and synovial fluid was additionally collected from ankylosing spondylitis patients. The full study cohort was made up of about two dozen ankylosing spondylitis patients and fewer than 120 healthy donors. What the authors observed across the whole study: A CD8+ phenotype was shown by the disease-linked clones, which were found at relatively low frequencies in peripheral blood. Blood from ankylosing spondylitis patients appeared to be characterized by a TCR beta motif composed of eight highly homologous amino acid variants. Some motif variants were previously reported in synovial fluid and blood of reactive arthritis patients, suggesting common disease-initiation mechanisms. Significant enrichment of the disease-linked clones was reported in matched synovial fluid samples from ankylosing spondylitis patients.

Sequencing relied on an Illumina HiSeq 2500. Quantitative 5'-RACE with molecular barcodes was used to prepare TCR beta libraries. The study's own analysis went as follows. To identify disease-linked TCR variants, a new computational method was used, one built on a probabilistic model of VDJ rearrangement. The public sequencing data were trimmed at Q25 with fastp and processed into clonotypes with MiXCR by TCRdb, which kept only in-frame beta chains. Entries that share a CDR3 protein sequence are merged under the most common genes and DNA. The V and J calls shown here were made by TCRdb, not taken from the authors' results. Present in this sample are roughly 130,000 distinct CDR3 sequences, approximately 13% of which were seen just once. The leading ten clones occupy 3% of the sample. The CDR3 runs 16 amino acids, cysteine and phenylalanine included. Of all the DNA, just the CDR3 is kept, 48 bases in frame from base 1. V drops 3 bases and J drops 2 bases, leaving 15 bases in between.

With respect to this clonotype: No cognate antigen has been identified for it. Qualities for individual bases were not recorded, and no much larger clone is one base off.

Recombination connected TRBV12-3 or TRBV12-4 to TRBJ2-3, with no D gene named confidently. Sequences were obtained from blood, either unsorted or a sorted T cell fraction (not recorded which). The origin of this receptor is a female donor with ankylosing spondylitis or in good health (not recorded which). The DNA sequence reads TGTGCCAGCAGTTTTGTCCTGCTCGCTTCCACAGATACGCAGTATTTT. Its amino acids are CASSFVLLASTDTQYF.